This T cell receptor (beta chain) was identified in a study of blood T cell repertoires in COVID-19. Overall study context: The origin of the acute and convalescent COVID-19 samples was the United States, Italy and Spain. Sources were T cells, B-cell-depleted T cells, or PBMCs; the material itself was cDNA or gDNA.

As handled by the study authors: Reference gene primer amplification yielded estimated nucleated cell counts. Profiling relied on immunoSEQ multiplex PCR, and the TCRdb table lists in-frame clones only, not all of them. The DNA gave D and trimming, while V, J and clone size come from that table. The table lists more than 130,000 clones, about nine tenths of them singletons. Trimming removed 1 base from V and 1 base from J; junction bases left unmatched: 7. This CDR3 has 16 residues. Germline CDR1 reads MGHRA; CDR2 reads YSYEKL. The genes are TRBV4-1 and TRBJ2-7, with 7 bases matching TRBD2. This clonotype was sampled from a man in his fifties or sixties with active or convalescent COVID-19. The specimen sequenced was peripheral blood. The CDR3 here is CASSQVRGGLSYEQYF. The CDR3, as DNA: TGCGCCAGCAGCCAAGTCCGCGGGGGTCTTTCCTACGAGCAGTACTTC.